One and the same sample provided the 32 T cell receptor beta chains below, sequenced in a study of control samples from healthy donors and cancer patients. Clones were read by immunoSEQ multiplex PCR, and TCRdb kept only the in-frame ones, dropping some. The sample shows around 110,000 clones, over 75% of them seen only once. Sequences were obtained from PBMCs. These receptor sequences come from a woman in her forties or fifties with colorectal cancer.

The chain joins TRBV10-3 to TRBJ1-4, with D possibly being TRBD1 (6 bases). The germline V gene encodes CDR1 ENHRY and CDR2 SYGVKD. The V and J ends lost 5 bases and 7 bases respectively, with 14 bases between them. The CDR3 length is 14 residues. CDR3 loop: CAISRTGLGEKLFF. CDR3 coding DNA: TGTGCCATCAGTCGAACAGGGTTGGGTGAAAAACTGTTTTTT.

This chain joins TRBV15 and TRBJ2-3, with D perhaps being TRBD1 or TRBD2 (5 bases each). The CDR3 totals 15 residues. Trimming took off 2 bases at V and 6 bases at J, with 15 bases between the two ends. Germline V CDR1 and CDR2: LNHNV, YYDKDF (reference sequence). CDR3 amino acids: CATSRLTGAFDTQYF. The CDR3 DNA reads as TGTGCCACCAGCAGATTAACCGGGGCCTTCGATACGCAGTATTTT.

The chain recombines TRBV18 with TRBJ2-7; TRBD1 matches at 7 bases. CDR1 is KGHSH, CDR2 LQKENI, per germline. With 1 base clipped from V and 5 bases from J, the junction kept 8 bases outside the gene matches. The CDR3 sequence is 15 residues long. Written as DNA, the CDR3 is TGTGCCAGCTCACCACTGGGACAGCAATTCGACGAGCAGTACTTC. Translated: CASSPLGQQFDEQYF.

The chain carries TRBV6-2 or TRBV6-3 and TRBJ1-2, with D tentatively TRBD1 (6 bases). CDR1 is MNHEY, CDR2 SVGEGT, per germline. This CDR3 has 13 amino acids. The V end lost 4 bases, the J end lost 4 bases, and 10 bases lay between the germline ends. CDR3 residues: CASSSPGAYGYTF. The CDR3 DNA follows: TGTGCCAGCAGTTCCCCAGGGGCCTATGGCTACACCTTC.

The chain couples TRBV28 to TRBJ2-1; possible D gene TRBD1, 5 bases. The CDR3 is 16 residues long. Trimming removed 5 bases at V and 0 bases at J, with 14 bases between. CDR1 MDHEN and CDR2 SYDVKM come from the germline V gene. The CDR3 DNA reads TGTGCCAGCAGTGGACACGGAGTAAGCTCCTACAATGAGCAGTTCTTC. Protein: CASSGHGVSSYNEQFF.

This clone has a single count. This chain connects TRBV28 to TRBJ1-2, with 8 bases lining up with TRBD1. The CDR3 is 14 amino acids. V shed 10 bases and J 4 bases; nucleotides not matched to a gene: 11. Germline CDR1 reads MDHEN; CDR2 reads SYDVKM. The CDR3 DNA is TGTGCCACTCTGCCCAGGGGGCGCGTCTATGGCTACACCTTC. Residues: CATLPRGRVYGYTF.

The CDR3 DNA reads TGTGCCAGCAGGGAGACAGGGGGCTTCACTGAAGCTTTCTTT. Translated: CASRETGGFTEAFF. V gene TRBV2 combines with J gene TRBJ1-1; TRBD1 matches 10 bases. Germline CDR1 and CDR2: SNHLY and FYNNEI. CDR3 length: 14 amino acids. The J segment lost 4 bases and the V segment lost 6 bases, leaving 5 bases of the junction unmatched.

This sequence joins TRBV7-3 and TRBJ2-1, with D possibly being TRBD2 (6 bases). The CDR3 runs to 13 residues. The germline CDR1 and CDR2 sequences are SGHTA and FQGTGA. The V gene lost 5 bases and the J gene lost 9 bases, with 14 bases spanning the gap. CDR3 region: CASSRPEGSEQFF. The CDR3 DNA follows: TGTGCCAGCAGCCGGCCGGAGGGATCTGAGCAGTTCTTC.

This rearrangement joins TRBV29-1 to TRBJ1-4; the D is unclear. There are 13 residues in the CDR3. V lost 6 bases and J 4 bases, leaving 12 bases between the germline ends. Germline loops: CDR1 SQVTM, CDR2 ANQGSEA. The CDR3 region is CSVAVSDNEKLFF. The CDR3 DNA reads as TGCAGCGTCGCGGTGTCAGATAATGAAAAACTGTTTTTT.

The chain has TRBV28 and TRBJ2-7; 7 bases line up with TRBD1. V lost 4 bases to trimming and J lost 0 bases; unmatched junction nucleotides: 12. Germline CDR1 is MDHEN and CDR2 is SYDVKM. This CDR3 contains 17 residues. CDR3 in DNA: TGTGCCAGCAGTTCATCGGGCTGGGCAGGGGGCTCCTACGAGCAGTACTTC. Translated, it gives CASSSSGWAGGSYEQYF.

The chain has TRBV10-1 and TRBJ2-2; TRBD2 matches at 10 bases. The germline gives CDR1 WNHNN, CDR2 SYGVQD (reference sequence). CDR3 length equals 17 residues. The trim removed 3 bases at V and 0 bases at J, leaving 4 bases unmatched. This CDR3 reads CASSETSGASNTGELFF. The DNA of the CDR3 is TGCGCCAGCAGTGAAACTAGCGGGGCCTCGAACACCGGGGAGCTGTTTTTT.

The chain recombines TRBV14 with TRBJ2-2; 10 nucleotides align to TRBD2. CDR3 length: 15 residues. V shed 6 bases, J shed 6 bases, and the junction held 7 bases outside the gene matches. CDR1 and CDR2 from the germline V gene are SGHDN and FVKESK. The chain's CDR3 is CASSPRLAGSGELFF. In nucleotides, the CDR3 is TGTGCCAGCAGTCCCAGACTAGCGGGTTCCGGGGAGCTGTTTTTT.

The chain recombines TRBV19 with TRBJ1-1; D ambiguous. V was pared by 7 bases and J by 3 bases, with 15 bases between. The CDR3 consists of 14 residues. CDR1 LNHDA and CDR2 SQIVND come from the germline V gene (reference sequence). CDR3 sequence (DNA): TGTGCCAGTACCTCGAACGGTTTGGACACTGAAGCTTTCTTT. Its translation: CASTSNGLDTEAFF.

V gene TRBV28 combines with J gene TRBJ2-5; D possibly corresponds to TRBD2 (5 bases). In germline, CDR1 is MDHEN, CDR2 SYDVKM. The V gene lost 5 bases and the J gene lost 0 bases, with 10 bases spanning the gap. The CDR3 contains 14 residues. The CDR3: CASSPRTYQETQYF. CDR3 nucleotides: TGTGCCAGCAGTCCTCGGACTTACCAAGAGACCCAGTACTTC.

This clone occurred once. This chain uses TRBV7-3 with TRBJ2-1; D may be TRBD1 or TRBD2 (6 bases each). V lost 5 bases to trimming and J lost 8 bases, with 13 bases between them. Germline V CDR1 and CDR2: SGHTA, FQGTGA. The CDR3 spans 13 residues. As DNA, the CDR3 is TGTGCCAGCAGCCTAGGGGGGTCCGATGAGCAGTTCTTC. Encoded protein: CASSLGGSDEQFF.

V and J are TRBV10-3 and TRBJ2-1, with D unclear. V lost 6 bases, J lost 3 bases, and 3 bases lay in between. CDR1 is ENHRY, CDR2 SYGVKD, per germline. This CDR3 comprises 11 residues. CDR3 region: CAISDYNEQFF. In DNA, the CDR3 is TGTGCCATCAGCGACTACAATGAGCAGTTCTTC.

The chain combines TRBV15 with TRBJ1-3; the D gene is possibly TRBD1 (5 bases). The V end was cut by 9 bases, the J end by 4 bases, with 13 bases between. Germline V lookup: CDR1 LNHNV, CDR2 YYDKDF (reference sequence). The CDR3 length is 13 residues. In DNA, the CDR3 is TGTGCCACACAGGTGGGGGTCGGAAACACCATATATTTT. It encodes CATQVGVGNTIYF.

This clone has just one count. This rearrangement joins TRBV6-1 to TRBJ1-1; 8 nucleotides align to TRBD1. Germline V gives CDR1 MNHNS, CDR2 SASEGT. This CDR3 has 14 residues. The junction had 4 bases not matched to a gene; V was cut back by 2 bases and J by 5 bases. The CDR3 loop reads CASSESQGETEAFF. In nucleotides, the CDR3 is TGTGCCAGCAGTGAATCACAGGGGGAAACTGAAGCTTTCTTT.

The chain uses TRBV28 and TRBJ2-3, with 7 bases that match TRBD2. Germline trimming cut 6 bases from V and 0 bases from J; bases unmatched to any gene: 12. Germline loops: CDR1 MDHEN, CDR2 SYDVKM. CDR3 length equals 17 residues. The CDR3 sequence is CASSNQRRTRSTDTQYF. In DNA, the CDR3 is TGTGCCAGCAGCAATCAACGACGGACTAGGAGCACAGATACGCAGTATTTT. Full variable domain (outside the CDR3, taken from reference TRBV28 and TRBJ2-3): DVKVTQSSRYLVKRTGEKVFLECVQDMDHENMFWYRQDPGLGLRLIYFSYDVKMKEKGDIPEGYSVSREKKERFSLILESASTNQTSMYLCASSNQRRTRSTDTQYFGPGTRLTVL.

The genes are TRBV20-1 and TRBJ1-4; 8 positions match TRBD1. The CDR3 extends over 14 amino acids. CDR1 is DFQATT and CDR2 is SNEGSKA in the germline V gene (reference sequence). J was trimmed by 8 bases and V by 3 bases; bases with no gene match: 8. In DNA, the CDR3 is TGCAGTGCTAGTTCCGGGACAGGTGGGGAAAAACTGTTTTTT. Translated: CSASSGTGGEKLFF.

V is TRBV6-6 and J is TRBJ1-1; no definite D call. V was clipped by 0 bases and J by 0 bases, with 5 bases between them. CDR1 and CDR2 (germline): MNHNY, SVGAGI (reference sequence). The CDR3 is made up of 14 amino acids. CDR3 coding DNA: TGTGCCAGCAGTTACTCAAATATGAACACTGAAGCTTTCTTT. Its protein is CASSYSNMNTEAFF.

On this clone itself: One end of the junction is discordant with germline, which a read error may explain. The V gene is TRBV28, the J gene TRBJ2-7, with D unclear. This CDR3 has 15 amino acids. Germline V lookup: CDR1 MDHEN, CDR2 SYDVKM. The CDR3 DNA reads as TGTGCCAGCAGTTCACCTGCCCTTGCCTCCTACGGGCAGTACTTC. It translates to CASSSPALASYGQYF. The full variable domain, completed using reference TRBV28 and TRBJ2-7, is DVKVTQSSRYLVKRTGEKVFLECVQDMDHENMFWYRQDPGLGLRLIYFSYDVKMKEKGDIPEGYSVSREKKERFSLILESASTNQTSMYLCASSSPALASYGQYFGPGTRLTVT.

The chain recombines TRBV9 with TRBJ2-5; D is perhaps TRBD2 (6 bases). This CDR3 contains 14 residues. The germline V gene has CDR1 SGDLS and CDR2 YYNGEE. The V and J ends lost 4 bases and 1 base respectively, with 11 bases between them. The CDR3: CASSPTGLQETQYF. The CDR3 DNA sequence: TGTGCCAGCAGCCCGACGGGACTCCAAGAGACCCAGTACTTC.

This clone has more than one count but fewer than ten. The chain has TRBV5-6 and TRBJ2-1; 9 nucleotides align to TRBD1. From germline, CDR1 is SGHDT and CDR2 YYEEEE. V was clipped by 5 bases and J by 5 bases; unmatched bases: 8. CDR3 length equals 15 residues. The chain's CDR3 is CASSSGTGFHNEQFF. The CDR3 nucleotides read TGTGCCAGCAGTTCCGGGACAGGGTTTCACAATGAGCAGTTCTTC.

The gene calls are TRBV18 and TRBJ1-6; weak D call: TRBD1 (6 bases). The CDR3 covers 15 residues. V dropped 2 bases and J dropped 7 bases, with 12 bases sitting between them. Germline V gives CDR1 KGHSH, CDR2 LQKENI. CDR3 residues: CASSPTAQGNSPLHF. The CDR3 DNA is TGTGCCAGCTCACCAACCGCACAGGGAAATTCACCCCTCCACTTT.

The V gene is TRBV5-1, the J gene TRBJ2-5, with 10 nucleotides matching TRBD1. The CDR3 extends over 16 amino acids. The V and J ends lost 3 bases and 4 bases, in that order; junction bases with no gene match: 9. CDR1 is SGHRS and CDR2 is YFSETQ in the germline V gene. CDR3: CASSSGLTGGGETQYF. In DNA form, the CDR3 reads TGCGCCAGCAGCTCGGGCCTGACAGGGGGCGGAGAGACCCAGTACTTC.

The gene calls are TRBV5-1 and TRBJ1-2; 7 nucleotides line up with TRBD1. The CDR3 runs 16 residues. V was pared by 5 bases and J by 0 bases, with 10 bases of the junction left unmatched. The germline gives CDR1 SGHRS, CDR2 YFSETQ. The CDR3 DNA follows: TGCGCCAGCAGTCCTCAGGGGGGGAGGACTAACTATGGCTACACCTTC. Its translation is CASSPQGGRTNYGYTF.

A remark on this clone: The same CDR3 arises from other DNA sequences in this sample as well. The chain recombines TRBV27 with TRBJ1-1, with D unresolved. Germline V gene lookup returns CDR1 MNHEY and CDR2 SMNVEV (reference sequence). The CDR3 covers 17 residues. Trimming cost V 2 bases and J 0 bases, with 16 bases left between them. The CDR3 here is CASSLGYPGSLNTEAFF. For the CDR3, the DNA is TGTGCCAGCAGTTTAGGTTATCCGGGTAGTTTGAACACTGAAGCTTTCTTT.

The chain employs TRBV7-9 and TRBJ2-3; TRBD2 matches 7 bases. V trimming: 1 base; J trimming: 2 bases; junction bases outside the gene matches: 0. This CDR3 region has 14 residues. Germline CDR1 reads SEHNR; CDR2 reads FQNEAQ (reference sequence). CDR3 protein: CASSLGDYTDTQYF. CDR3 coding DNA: TGTGCCAGCAGCTTAGGGGACTACACAGATACGCAGTATTTT.

The CDR3 sequence is CASSRDRGNEKLFF. The CDR3 DNA sequence: TGTGCCAGCAGTAGGGACAGGGGGAATGAAAAACTGTTTTTT. V is TRBV6-5 and J is TRBJ1-4; 11 nucleotides line up with TRBD1. Germline V gene lookup returns CDR1 MNHEY and CDR2 SVGAGI. This CDR3 spans 14 amino acids. Trimming took 5 bases from V and 5 from J; bases not matched to a gene: 1.

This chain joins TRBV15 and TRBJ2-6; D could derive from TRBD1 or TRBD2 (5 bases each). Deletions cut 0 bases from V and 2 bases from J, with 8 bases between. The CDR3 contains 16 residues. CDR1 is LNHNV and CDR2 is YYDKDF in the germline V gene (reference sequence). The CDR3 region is CATSRDRGAGANVLTF. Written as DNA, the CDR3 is TGTGCCACCAGCAGAGATCGAGGGGCTGGGGCCAACGTCCTGACTTTC.

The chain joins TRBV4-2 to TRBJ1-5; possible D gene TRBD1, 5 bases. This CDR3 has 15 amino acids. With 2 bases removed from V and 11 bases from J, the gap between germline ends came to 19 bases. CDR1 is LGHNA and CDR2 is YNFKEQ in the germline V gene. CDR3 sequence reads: CASSQTTGGLLAQHF. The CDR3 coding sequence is TGTGCCAGCAGCCAAACGACCGGGGGTCTATTGGCCCAGCATTTT.